What follows describes a single T cell receptor (beta chain). Profiling relied on immunoSEQ multiplex PCR, and the TCRdb table lists in-frame clones only, not all of them. Among more than 120,000 clones listed, approximately 87% were seen once. These data belong to a study of blood T cell repertoires in COVID-19. In the study overall: Acute-phase and convalescent COVID-19 samples originated in the United States, Italy and Spain. The cDNA or gDNA used as material had been derived from T cells, B-cell-depleted T cells, or PBMCs.

Specimen: peripheral blood. The receptor was isolated from a woman aged 45-65 years with active or convalescent COVID-19.

CDR3 sequence: CASRRRDRGNYGYTF. CDR3 DNA: TGTGCCAGCAGGAGGAGGGACAGGGGGAACTATGGCTACACCTTC. J is TRBJ1-2 and V is TRBV27, with 11 nucleotides matching TRBD1. Germline V gene sequence: CDR1 MNHEY, CDR2 SMNVEV (reference sequence). The CDR3 is 15 residues long. Unmatched junction bases numbered 5, after V lost 6 bases and J lost 2 bases.